The sequence of this T cell receptor beta chain was determined in a study of control samples from healthy donors and cancer patients. The CDR3 loop spans 14 amino acids. Trimming cost V 2 bases and J 6 bases; bases outside gene matches: 6. Germline CDR1 reads SGHAT; CDR2 reads FQNNGV. Here immunoSEQ multiplex PCR was the method, and the copy in TCRdb shows in-frame clones only, minus some. This table has some 70,000 clones, under 85% appearing once. The specimen sequenced was blood. This chain uses TRBV11-2 with TRBJ2-7; the match to TRBD2 covers 8 bases. The source of this sequence is a man aged 60 to 69 in good health. The CDR3 coding sequence is TGTGCCAGCAGCTTACTTATTCTAGCGGGCGAGCAGTACTTC. Amino acid sequence: CASSLLILAGEQYF.